This TCR beta chain appears in the sequencing data of a study of T-cell memory formation after mild COVID-19. Study at large: TCR clusters showed largely donor specificity. Study results and limitations: Clones contracting day 15 to 85 were balanced CD4/CD8; later expanders leaned CD4+. Contracting CD4+ clones were located mainly in CM and EM, and CD8+ clones in EMRA.

TCR alpha and TCR beta cDNA libraries carrying sample barcodes and UMIs were produced by 5'RACE using constant-segment primers. Each CDR3 protein gets one entry after TCRdb re-called the 5' RACE reads with MiXCR. The sample has a few hundred thousand distinct CDR3 sequences; 28% are singletons. This clonotype has only a few counts. Its specificity is not known. Germline V CDR1 and CDR2: SSHAT, FNYEAQ (reference sequence). After removal of 5 bases from V and 1 base from J, the junction contained 7 bases not matched to a gene. The CDR3 is made up of 16 amino acids. The chain couples TRBV7-7 to TRBJ2-5; 10 bases match TRBD2. Sequenced sample: PBMCs or a T cell subset sorted from them (not recorded which). The receptor comes from an adult woman who had mild COVID-19 (a few samples of this study predate the infection). Cell type and time point are not known. Here the CDR3 reads CASSRKSGGAQETQYF. The CDR3 DNA is TGTGCCAGCAGCCGGAAAAGCGGGGGGGCCCAAGAGACCCAGTACTTC.